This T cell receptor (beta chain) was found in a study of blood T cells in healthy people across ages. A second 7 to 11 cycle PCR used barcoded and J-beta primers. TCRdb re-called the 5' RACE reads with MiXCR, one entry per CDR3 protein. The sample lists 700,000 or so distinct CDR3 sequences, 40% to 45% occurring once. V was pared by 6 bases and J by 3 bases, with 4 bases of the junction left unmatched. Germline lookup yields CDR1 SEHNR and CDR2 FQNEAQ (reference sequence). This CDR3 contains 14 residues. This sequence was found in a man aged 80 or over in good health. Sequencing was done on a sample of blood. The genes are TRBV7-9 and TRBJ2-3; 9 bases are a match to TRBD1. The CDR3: CASRRTGETDTQYF. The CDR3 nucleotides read TGTGCCAGCAGGAGGACAGGGGAAACAGATACGCAGTATTTT.